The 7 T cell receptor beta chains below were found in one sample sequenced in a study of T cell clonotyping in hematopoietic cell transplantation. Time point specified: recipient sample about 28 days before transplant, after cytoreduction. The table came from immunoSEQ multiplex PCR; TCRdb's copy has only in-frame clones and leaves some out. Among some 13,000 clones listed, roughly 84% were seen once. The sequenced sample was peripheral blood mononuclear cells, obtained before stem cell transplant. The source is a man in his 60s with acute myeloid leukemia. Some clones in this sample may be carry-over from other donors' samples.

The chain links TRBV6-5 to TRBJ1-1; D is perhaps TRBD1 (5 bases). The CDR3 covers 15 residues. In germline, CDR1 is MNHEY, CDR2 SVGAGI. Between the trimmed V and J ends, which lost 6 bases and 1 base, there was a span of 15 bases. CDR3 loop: CASSRGNRQNTEAFF. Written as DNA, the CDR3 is TGTGCCAGCAGCCGAGGGAACAGGCAGAACACTGAAGCTTTCTTT.

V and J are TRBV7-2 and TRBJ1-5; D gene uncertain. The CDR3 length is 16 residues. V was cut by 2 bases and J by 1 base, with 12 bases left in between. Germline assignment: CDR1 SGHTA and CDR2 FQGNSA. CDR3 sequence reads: CASSLLGSGSNQPQHF. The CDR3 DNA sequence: TGTGCCAGCAGCTTATTGGGAAGTGGGAGCAATCAGCCCCAGCATTTT.

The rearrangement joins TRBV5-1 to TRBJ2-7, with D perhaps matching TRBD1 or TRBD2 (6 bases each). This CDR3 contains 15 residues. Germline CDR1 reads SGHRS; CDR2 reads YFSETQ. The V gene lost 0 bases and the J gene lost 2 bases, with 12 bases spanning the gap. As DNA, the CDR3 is TGCGCCAGCAGCTTGGAAGGGGGGCCAACCTACGAGCAGTACTTC. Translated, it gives CASSLEGGPTYEQYF.

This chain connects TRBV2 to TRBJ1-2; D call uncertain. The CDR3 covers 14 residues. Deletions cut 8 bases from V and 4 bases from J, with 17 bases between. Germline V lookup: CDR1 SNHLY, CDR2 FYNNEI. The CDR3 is CASRLGRESYGYTF. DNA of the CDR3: TGTGCCAGCCGCCTCGGCCGGGAGAGCTATGGCTACACCTTC.

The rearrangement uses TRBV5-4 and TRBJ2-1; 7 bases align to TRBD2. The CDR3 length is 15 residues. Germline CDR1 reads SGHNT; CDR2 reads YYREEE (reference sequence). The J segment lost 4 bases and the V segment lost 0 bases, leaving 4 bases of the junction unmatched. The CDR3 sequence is CASSLAGEGYNEQFF. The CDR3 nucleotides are TGTGCCAGCAGCTTGGCCGGGGAGGGATACAATGAGCAGTTCTTC.

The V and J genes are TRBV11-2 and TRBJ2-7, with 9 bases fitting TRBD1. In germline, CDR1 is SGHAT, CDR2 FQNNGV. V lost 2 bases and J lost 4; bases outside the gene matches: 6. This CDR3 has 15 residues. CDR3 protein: CASSLFWTGAYEQYF. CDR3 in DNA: TGTGCCAGCAGCTTATTCTGGACAGGGGCGTACGAGCAGTACTTC.

The CDR3 spells CASSLVGTWGTEAFF. DNA of the CDR3: TGTGCCAGCAGCTTAGTAGGCACCTGGGGCACTGAAGCTTTCTTT. The rearrangement joins TRBV7-2 to TRBJ1-1, with D uncertain. Germline lookup yields CDR1 SGHTA and CDR2 FQGNSA. This CDR3 comprises 15 residues. V gave up 1 base and J gave up 4 bases, with 13 bases separating them.